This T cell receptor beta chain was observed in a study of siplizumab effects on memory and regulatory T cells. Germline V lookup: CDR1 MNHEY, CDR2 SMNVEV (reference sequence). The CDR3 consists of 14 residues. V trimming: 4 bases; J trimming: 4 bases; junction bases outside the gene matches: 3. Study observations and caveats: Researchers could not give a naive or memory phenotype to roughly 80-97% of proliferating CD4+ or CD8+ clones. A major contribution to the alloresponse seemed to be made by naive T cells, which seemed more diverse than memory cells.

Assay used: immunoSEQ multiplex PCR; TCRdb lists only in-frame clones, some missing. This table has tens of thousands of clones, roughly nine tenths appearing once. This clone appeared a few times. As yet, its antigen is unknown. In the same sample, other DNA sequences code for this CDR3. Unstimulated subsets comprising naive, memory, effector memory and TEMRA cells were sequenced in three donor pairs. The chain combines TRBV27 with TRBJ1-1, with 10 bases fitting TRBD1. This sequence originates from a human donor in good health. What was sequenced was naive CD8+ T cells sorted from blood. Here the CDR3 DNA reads TGTGCCAGCAGTTCCGGACAGGGGGTCACTGAAGCTTTCTTT. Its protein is CASSSGQGVTEAFF.